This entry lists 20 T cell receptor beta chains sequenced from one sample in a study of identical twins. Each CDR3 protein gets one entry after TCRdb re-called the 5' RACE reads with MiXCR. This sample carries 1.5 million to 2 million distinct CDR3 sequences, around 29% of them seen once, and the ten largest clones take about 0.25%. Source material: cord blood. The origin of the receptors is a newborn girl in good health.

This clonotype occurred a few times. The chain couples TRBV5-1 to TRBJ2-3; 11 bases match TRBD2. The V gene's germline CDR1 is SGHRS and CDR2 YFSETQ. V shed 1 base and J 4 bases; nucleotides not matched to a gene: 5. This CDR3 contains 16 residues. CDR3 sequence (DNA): TGCGCCAGCAGCTTGCTACTAGCGGGGGAAGCAGATACGCAGTATTTT. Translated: CASSLLLAGEADTQYF.

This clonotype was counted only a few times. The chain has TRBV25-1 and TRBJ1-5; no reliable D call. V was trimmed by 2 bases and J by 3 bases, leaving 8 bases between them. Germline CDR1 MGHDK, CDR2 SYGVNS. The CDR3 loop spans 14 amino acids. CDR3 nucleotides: TGTGCCAGCAGTGAAACCCCATACAATCAGCCCCAGCATTTT. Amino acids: CASSETPYNQPQHF.

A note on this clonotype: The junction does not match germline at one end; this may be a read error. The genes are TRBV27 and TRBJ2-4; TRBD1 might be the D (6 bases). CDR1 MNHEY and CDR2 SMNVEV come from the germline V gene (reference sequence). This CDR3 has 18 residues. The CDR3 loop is CASSLGTPGHLAKNNQYF. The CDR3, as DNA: TGTGCCAGCAGTTTAGGGACACCTGGCCACCTAGCCAAAAACAATCAGTACTTC.

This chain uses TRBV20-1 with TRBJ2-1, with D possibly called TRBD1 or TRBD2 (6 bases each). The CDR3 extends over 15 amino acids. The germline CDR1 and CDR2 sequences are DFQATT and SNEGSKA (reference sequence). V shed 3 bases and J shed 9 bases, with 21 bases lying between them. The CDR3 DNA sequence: TGCAGTGCTAGCCGAAGAGACAGCGGAGGGGGTGAGCAGTTCTTC. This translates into CSASRRDSGGGEQFF.

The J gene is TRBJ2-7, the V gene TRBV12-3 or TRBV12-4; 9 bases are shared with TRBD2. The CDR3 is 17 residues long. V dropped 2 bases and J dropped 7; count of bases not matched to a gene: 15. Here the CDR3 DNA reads TGTGCCAGCAGTTTATTGTCTGGCGGGAGGGGGAACAATGAGCAGTACTTC. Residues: CASSLLSGGRGNNEQYF.

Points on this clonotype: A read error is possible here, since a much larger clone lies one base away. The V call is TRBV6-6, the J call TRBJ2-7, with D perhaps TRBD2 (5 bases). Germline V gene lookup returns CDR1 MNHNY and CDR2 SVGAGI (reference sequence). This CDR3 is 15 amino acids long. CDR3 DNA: TGTGCCAGCAGGCCTACGATGAGGGCTCCCTACGAGCAGGACTTC. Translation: CASRPTMRAPYEQDF.

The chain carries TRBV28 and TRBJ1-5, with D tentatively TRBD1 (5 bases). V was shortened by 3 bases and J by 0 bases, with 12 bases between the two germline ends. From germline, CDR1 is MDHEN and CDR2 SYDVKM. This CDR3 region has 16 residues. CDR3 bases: TGTGCCAGCAGTTTGAAGGGGACGTATAGCAATCAGCCCCAGCATTTT. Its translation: CASSLKGTYSNQPQHF.

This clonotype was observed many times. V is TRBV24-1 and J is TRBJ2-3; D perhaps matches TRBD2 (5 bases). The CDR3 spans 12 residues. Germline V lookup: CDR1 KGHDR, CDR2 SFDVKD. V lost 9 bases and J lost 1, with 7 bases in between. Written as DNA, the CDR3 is TGTGCCACCCGGGGTCGCACAGATACGCAGTATTTT. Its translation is CATRGRTDTQYF.

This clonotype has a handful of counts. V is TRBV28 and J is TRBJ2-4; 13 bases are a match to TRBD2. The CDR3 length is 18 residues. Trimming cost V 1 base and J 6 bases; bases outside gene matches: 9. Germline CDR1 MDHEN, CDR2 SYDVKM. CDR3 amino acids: CASSLLPGLAGVGNIQYF. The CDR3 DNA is TGTGCCAGCAGTTTATTGCCCGGACTAGCGGGAGTCGGAAACATTCAGTACTTC.

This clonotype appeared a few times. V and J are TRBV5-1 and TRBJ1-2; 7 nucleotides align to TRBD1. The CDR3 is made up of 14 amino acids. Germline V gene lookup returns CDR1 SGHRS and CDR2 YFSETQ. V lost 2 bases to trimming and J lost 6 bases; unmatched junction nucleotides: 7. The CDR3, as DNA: TGCGCCAGCAGCTTCAGTGGGACAGAAGATGGCTACACCTTC. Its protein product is CASSFSGTEDGYTF.

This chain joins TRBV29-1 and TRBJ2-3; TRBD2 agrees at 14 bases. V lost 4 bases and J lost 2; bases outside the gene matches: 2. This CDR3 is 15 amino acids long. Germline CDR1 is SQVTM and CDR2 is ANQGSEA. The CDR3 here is CSVATSGRATDTQYF. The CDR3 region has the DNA TGCAGCGTTGCGACTAGCGGGAGGGCCACAGATACGCAGTATTTT.

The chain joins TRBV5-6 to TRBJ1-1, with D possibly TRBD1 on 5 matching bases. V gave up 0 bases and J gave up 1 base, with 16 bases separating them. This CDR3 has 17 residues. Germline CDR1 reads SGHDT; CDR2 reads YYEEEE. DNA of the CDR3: TGTGCCAGCAGCTTGGATGGCAGGGAATCCGAGAACACTGAAGCTTTCTTT. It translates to CASSLDGRESENTEAFF.

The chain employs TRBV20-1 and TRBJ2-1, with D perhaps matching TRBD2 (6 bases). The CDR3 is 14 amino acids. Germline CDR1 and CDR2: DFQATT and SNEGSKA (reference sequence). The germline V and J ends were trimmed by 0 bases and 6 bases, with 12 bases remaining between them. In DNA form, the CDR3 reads TGCAGTGCTAGAGAAACGGGAGTGGTCAATGAGCAGTTCTTC. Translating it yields CSARETGVVNEQFF.

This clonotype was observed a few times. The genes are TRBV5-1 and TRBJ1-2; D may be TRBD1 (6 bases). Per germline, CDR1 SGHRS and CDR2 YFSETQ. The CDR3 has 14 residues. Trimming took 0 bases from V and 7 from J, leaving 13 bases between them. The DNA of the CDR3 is TGCGCCAGCAGCTTGGCCGTCTGGGGGCTTGGCTACACCTTC. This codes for CASSLAVWGLGYTF. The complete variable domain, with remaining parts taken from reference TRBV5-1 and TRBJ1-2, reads KAGVTQTPRYLIKTRGQQVTLSCSPISGHRSVSWYQQTPGQGLQFLFEYFSETQRNKGNFPGRFSGRQFSNSRSEMNVSTLELGDSALYLCASSLAVWGLGYTFGSGTRLTVV.

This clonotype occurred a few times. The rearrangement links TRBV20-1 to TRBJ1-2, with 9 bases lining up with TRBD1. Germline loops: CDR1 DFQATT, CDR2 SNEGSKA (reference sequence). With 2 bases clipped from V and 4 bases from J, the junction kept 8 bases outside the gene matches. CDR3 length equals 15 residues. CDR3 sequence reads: CSARLLGQGTYGYTF. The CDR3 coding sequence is TGCAGTGCTAGACTCCTGGGACAGGGAACCTATGGCTACACCTTC.

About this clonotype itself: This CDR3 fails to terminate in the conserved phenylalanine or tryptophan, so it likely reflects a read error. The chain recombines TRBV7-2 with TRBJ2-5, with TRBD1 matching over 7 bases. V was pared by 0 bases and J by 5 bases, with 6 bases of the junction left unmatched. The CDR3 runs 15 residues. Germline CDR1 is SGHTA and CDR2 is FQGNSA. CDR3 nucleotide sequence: TGTGCCAGCAGCTTAGCGACAGGGCTGGGGGAGACCCAGTACGTC. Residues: CASSLATGLGETQYV.

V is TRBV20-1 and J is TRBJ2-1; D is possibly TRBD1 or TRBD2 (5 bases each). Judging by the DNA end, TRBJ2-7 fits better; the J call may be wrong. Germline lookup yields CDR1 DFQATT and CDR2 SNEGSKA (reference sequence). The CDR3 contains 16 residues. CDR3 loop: CSATNLGAGPYNEQYF. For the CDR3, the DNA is TGCAGTGCTACGAACCTAGGGGCGGGCCCCTACAATGAGCAGTACTTC.

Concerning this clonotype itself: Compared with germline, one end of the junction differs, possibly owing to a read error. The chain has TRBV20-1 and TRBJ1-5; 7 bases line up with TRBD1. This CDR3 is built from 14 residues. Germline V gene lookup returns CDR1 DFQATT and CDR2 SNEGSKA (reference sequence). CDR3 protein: CIARARDRSQPQHF. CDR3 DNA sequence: TGCATTGCTAGAGCCAGGGACAGATCTCAGCCCCAGCATTTT.

The CDR3, as DNA: TGTGCCAGCAGCCGTGGGGGTTTAGAAGAGACCCAGTACTTC. Amino acids: CASSRGGLEETQYF. The chain joins TRBV12-3 or TRBV12-4 to TRBJ2-5; either TRBD1 or TRBD2 may supply D (5 bases each). Trimming stripped 6 bases from V and 3 bases from J, with 14 bases between. CDR3 size: 14 residues.

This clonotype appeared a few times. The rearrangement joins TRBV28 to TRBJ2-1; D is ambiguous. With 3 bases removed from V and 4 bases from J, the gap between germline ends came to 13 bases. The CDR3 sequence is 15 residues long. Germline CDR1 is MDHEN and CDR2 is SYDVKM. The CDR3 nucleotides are TGTGCCAGCAGTTTGTTCCGGGCAGGATACAATGAGCAGTTCTTC. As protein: CASSLFRAGYNEQFF.